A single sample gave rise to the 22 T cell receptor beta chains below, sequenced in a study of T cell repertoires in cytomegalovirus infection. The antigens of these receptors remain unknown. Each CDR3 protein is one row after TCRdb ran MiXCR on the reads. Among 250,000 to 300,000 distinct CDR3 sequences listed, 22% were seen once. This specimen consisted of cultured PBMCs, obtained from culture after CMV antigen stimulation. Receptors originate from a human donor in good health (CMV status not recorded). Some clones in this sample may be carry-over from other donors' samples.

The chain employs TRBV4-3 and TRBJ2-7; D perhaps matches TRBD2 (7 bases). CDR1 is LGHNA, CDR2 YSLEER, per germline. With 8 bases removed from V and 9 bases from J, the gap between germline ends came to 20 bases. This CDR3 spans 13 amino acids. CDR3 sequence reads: CASGQREGGRQYF. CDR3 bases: TGCGCCAGCGGACAGAGGGAGGGCGGGAGGCAGTACTTC.

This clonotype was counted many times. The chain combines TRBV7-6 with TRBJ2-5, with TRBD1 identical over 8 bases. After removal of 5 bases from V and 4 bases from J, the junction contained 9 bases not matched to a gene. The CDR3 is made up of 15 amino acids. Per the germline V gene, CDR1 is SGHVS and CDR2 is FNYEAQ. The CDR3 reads CASSPGQGRGETQYF. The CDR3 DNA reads TGTGCCAGCAGCCCCGGACAGGGAAGGGGAGAGACCCAGTACTTC. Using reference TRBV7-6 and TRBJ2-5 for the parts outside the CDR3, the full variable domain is GAGVSQSPRYKVTKRGQDVALRCDPISGHVSLYWYRQALGQGPEFLTYFNYEAQQDKSGLPNDRFSAERPEGSISTLTIQRTEQRDSAMYRCASSPGQGRGETQYFGPGTRLLVL.

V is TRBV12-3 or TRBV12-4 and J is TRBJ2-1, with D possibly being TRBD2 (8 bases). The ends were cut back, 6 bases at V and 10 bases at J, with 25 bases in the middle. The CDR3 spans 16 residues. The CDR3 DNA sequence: TGTGCCAGCAGCCGATACACAGGGGCGGGAGGCGTGGAGCAGTTCTTC. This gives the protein CASSRYTGAGGVEQFF.

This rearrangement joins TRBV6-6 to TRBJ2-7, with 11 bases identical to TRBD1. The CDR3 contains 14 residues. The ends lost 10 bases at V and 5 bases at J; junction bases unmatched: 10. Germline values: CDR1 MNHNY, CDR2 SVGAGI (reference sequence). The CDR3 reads CATGGGTGGDEQYF. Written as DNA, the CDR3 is TGTGCCACCGGGGGGGGGACAGGGGGTGACGAGCAGTACTTC.

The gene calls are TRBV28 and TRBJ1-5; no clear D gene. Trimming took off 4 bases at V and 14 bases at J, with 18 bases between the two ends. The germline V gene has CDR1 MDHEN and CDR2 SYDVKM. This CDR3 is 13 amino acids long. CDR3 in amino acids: CASSSTAGPYKHF. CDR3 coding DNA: TGTGCCAGCAGTTCGACCGCCGGGCCTTACAAGCATTTT.

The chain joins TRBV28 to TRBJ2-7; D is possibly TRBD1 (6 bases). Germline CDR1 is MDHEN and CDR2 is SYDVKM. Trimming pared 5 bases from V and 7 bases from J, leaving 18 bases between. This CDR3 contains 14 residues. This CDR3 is CASSEAIPQGEQYF. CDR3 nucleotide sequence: TGTGCCAGCAGTGAAGCGATTCCCCAGGGGGAGCAGTACTTC.

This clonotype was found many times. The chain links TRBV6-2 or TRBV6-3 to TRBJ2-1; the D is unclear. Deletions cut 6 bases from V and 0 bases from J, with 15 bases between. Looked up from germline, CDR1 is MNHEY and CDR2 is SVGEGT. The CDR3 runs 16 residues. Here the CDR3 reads CASSPPPLSSYNEQFF. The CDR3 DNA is TGTGCCAGCAGCCCCCCGCCCCTGAGCTCCTACAATGAGCAGTTCTTC.

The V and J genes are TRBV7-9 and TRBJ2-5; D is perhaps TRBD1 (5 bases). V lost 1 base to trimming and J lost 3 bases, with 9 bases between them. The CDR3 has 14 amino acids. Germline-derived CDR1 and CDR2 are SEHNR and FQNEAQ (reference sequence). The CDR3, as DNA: TGTGCCAGCAGCTTAGGACAGTACGAAGAGACCCAGTACTTC. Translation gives CASSLGQYEETQYF.

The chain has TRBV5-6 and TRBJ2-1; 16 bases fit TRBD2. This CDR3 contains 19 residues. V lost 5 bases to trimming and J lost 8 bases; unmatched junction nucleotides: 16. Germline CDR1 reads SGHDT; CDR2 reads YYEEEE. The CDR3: CASRSLGHGTSGRAHEQFF. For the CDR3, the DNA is TGTGCCAGCAGGTCGTTGGGGCACGGGACTAGCGGGAGGGCCCATGAGCAGTTCTTC.

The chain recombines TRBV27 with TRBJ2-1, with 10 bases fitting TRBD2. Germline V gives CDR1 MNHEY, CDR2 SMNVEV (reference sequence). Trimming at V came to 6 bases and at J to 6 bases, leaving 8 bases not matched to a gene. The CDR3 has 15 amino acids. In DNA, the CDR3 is TGTGCCAGCAGAATCAGCGGGAGGGGAGTCAATGAGCAGTTCTTC. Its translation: CASRISGRGVNEQFF.

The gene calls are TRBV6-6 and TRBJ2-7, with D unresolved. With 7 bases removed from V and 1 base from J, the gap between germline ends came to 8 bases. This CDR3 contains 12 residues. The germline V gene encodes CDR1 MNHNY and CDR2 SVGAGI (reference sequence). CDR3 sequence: CASTGPSYEQYV. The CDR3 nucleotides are TGTGCCAGCACCGGACCGTCCTACGAGCAGTACGTC.

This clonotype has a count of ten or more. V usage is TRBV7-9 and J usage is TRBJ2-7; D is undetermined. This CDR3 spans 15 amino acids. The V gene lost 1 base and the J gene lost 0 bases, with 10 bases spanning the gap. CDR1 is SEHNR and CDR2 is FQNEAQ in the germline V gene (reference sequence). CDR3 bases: TGTGCCAGCAGCTTAGATGCAGATAGCTCCTACGAGCAGTACTTC. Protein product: CASSLDADSSYEQYF.

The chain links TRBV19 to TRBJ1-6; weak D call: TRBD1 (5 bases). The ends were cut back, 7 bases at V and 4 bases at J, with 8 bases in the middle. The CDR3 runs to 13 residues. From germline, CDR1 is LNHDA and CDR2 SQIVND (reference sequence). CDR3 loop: CASTKGYNSPLHF. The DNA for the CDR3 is TGTGCCAGTACCAAGGGGTATAATTCACCCCTCCACTTT.

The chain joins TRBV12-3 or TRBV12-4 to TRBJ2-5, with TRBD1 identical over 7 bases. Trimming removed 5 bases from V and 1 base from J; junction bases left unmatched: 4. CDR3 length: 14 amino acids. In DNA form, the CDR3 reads TGTGCCAGCAGTCGCTCAGGGGGCCAAGAGACCCAGTACTTC. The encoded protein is CASSRSGGQETQYF.

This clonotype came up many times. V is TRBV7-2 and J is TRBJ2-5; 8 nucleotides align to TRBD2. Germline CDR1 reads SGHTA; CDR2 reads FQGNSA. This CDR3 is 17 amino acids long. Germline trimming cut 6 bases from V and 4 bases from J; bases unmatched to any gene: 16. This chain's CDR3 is CASRQRPSGSVTETQYF. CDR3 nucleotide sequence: TGTGCCAGCAGACAACGTCCGAGCGGGAGTGTTACAGAGACCCAGTACTTC.

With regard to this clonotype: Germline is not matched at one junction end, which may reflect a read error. CDR3 DNA sequence: TGTGCCACCAGTGATCCGGGGTTCGTGGGGACTGACTTC. Protein product: CATSDPGFVGTDF. The rearrangement joins TRBV24-1 to TRBJ2-5, with D tentatively TRBD2 (6 bases). Looked up from germline, CDR1 is KGHDR and CDR2 is SFDVKD. This CDR3 spans 13 amino acids.

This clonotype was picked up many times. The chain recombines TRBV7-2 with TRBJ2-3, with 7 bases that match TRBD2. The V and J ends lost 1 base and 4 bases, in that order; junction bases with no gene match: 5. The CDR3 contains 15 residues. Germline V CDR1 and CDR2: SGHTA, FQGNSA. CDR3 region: CASSLGGRAADTQYF. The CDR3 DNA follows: TGTGCCAGCAGCTTAGGAGGGAGGGCCGCAGATACGCAGTATTTT.

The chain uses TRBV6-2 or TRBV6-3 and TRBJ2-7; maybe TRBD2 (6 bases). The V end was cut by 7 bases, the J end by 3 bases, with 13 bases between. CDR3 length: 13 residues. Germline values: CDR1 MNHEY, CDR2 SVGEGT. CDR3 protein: CASKLRSGYEQYV. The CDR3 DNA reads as TGTGCCAGCAAACTACGTAGCGGCTACGAGCAGTACGTC.

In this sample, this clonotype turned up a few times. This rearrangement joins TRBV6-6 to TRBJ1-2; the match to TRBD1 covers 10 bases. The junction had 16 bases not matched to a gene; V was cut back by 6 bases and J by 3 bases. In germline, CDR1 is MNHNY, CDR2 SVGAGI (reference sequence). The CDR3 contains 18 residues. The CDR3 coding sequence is TGTGCCAGCAGACCAAGTTCTGGGACAGGGGAGTGGTACTATGGCTACACCTTC. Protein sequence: CASRPSSGTGEWYYGYTF.

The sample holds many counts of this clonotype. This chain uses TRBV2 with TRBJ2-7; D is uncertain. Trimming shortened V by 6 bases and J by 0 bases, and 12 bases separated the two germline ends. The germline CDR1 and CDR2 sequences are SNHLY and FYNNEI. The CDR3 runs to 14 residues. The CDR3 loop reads CASRGKVTSYEQYF. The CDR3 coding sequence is TGTGCCAGCAGGGGGAAAGTGACCTCCTACGAGCAGTACTTC.

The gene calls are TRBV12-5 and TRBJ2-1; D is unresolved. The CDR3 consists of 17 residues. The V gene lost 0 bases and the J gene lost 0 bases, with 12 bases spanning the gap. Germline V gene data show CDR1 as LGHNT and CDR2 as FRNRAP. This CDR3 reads CASGLVPPGDSYNEQFF. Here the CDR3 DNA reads TGTGCTAGTGGTTTGGTACCCCCCGGAGACTCCTACAATGAGCAGTTCTTC.

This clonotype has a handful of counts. CDR3 in amino acids: CASSRQSDTDTQYF. The CDR3 DNA follows: TGTGCCAGCTCCCGACAGAGCGACACAGATACGCAGTATTTT. The chain recombines TRBV12-3 or TRBV12-4 with TRBJ2-3, with D tentatively TRBD1 (5 bases). This CDR3 is 14 amino acids long. V was pared by 8 bases and J by 2 bases, with 14 bases between.